Listed below are T cell receptor beta chains from one sample, sequenced in a study of T cell repertoires in ileal Crohn's disease. Profiled with immunoSEQ multiplex PCR; TCRdb holds only in-frame clones, not every one. The repertoire has about 4,900 clones, roughly 84% of them found once; the top ten carry approximately 5.3%. The sequencing input was ileal tissue. The source is an adult with Crohn's disease. CDR3s leave out the opening cysteine and the closing phenylalanine or tryptophan. Size is omitted from some rows. Given values are once, few, many or a class for expanded clones.

V gene	clone size	J gene	CDR3 protein
TRBV28	large	TRBJ1-2	ASTFQGQGYT
TRBV7-2	NA	TRBJ1-2	ASSLGGSGEANYGYT
TRBV19	NA	TRBJ1-2	ASRGDNPFSVTSSPIGYT
TRBV5-4	NA	TRBJ2-1	ASSLVLAGGEF
TRBV29-1	NA	TRBJ2-2	SVEGQRPGELF
TRBV6-1	NA	TRBJ2-3	ASSEGSGQGITDTQY
TRBV7-9	NA	TRBJ2-7	ASSSPPPGGGLTYEQY
TRBV2	once	TRBJ2-7	ASRADSYEQY
TRBV18	NA	TRBJ2-2	ASSQSAARDGELF
TRBV7-2	NA	TRBJ1-6	ASSPRPNNSPLH
TRBV11-3	few	TRBJ2-5	ASSSPGTSWWGETQY
TRBV4-2	NA	TRBJ1-2	ASSQDGEGQRGGYT
TRBV19	once	TRBJ1-2	ASSPRTDQGYT
TRBV7-9	NA	TRBJ1-1	ASSLAHGNTEAF
TRBV6-6	NA	TRBJ1-6	ASSPPNSPLH
TRBV21-1	NA	TRBJ2-2	ASSNGAANTGELF
TRBV6-5	once	TRBJ1-3	ASRRTGAGNTIY
TRBV7-8	NA	TRBJ1-5	ASSLETGRYSNQPQH
TRBV5-6	NA	TRBJ2-7	ASSPQVGDYSHEQY
TRBV21-1	NA	TRBJ2-5	ASSNFPTFASGGPEGTQY
TRBV2	NA	TRBJ2-7	ASSERGLAGAYEQY
TRBV5-8	few	TRBJ1-2	ASSLTGKYGYT
TRBV16	NA	TRBJ1-6	ASSQHSSYNSPLH
TRBV27	NA	TRBJ1-2	ASSKQGYPYGYT
TRBV7-9	NA	TRBJ2-3	ASSLGTAGDTQY
TRBV19	NA	TRBJ1-1	ASKRTGYEAF
TRBV28	NA	TRBJ2-5	ASRQVRGAGGTETQY
TRBV27	NA	TRBJ1-6	ASSLRPGGESPLH
TRBV4-1	NA	TRBJ2-2	ASSQNRQGGSTGELF
TRBV19	NA	TRBJ2-1	ASSRGDSYNEQF
TRBV10-1	NA	TRBJ2-1	ASRRDWGEQF
TRBV6-1	NA	TRBJ2-7	ASSENQGPYEQY
TRBV4-1	NA	TRBJ2-3	ASSQDLGASTDTQY
TRBV6-1	once	TRBJ2-2	ASSWTSGAGELF
TRBV2	NA	TRBJ1-1	ASRKEDRLHTEAF
TRBV28	NA	TRBJ2-3	ASYGEGVSTDTQY
TRBV11-2	once	TRBJ2-7	ASSLGLGRASGYEQY
TRBV5-6	few	TRBJ1-2	ASSFFGGLSYGYT
TRBV5-1	NA	TRBJ2-3	ASSLGLAGAQDTQY
TRBV4-1	NA	TRBJ2-3	ASSPRSSGQGTDTQY
TRBV6-5	NA	TRBJ2-1	ASSYSRTGGQQF
TRBV27	few	TRBJ2-1	ASSFWGQGLYNEQF